This T cell receptor beta chain comes out of a study of blood T cell repertoires in COVID-19. In the study overall: There were acute and convalescent COVID-19 samples, and they came from the United States, Italy and Spain. Sample material is recorded as cDNA or gDNA derived from T cells, B-cell-depleted T cells, or PBMCs.

The CDR3 spans 15 residues. Losses at the gene ends were 7 bases for V and 5 bases for J; bases not matched to a gene: 10. Germline V gene data show CDR1 as LNHDA and CDR2 as SQIVND (reference sequence). Under the authors' procedure: Reference gene primer amplification yielded estimated nucleated cell counts. This table comes from immunoSEQ multiplex PCR, and its TCRdb copy is limited to in-frame clones, with some not included. D and trimming were read from the DNA, whereas the V and J calls and clone size are those reported in that table. The table has roughly 200,000 clones, about nine tenths seen once.

The V and J genes are TRBV19 and TRBJ1-1; 10 positions match TRBD1. Specimen: peripheral blood. The TCR originated in a man aged 35-49 years with acute or convalescent COVID-19. This CDR3 is CASIQFPGQGTEAFF. In nucleotides, the CDR3 is TGTGCCAGTATTCAATTCCCGGGACAGGGGACTGAAGCTTTCTTT.